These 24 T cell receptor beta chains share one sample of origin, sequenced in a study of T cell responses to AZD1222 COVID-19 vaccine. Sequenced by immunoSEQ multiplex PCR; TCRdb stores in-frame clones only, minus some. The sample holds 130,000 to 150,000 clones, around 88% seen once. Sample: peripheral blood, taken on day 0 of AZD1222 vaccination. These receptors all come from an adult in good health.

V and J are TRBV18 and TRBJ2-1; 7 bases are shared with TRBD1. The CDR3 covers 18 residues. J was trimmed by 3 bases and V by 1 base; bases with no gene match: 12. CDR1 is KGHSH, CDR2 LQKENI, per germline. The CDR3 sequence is CASSPRRLTGAGYNEQFF. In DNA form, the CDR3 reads TGTGCCAGCTCACCACGGAGGCTTACAGGGGCCGGCTACAATGAGCAGTTCTTC. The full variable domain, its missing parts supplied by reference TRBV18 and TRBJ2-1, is NAGVMQNPRHLVRRRGQEARLRCSPMKGHSHVYWYRQLPEEGLKFMVYLQKENIIDESGMPKERFSAEFPKEGPSILRIQQVVRGDSAAYFCASSPRRLTGAGYNEQFFGPGTRLTVL.

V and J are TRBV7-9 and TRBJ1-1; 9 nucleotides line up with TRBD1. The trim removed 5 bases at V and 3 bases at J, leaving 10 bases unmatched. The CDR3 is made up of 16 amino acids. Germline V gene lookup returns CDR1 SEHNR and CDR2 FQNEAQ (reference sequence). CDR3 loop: CASSPTGGGVDTEAFF. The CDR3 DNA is TGTGCCAGCAGCCCGACAGGGGGTGGGGTGGACACTGAAGCTTTCTTT.

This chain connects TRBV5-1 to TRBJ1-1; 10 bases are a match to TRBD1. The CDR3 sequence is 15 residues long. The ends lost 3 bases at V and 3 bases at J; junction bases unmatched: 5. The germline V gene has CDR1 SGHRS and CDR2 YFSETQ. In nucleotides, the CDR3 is TGCGCCAGCAGCTCACGGACAGGGGGGGACACTGAAGCTTTCTTT. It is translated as CASSSRTGGDTEAFF.

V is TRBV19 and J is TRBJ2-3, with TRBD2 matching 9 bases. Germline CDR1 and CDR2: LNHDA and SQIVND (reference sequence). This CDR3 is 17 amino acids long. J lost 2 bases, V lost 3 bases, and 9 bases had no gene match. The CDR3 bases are TGTGCCAGTAGTATTGGGCGGGGGGGCCTCGTCACAGATACGCAGTATTTT. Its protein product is CASSIGRGGLVTDTQYF.

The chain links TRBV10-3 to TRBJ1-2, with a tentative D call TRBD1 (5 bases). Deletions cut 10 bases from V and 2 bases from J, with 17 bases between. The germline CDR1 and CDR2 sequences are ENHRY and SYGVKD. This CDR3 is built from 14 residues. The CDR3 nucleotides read TGTGCCAGTAACCCAGGGAATTTGAACTATGGCTACACCTTC. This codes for CASNPGNLNYGYTF.

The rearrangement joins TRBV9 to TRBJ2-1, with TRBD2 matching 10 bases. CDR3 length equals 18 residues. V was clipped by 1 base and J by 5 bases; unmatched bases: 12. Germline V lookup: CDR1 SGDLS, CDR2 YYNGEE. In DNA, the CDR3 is TGTGCCAGCAGCGTAACTCTTAGGAGCGGGGGGGGCGACAATGAGCAGTTCTTC. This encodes CASSVTLRSGGGDNEQFF.

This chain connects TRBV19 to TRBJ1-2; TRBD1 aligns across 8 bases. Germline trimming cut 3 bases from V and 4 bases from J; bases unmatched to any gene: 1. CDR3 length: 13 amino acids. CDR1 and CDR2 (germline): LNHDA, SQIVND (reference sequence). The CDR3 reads CASSMTGVYGYTF. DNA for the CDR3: TGTGCCAGTAGTATGACAGGGGTCTATGGCTACACCTTC.

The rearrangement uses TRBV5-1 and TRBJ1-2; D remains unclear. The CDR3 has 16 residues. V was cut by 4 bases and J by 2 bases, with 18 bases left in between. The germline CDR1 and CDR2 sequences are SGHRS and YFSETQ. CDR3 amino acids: CASSIVGGLQNYGYTF. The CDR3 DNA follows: TGCGCCAGCAGCATTGTGGGAGGGCTGCAAAACTATGGCTACACCTTC.

CDR3: CASSHGGSSEAFF. The CDR3 nucleotides read TGCGCCAGCAGCCACGGAGGGAGCTCTGAAGCTTTCTTT. The chain links TRBV5-1 to TRBJ1-1; unclear D gene. The CDR3 is made up of 13 amino acids. Between the trimmed V and J ends, which lost 4 bases and 6 bases, there was a span of 13 bases. Germline CDR1 is SGHRS and CDR2 is YFSETQ.

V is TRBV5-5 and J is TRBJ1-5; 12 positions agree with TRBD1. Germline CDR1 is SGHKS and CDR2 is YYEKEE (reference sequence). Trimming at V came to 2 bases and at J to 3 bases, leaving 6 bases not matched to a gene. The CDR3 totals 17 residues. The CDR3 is CASSFPGQGALNQPQHF. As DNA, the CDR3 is TGTGCCAGCAGCTTTCCGGGACAGGGGGCCCTCAATCAGCCCCAGCATTTT.

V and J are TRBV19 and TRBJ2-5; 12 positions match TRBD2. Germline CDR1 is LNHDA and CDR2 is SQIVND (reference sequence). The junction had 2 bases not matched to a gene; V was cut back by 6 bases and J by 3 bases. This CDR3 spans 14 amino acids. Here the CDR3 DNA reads TGTGCCAGTAGCCCTAGCGGGGGGGAAGAGACCCAGTACTTC. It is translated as CASSPSGGEETQYF.

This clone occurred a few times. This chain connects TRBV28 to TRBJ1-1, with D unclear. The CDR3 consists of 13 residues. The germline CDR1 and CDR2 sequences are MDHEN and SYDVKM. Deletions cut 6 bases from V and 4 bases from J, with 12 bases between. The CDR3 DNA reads TGTGCCAGCAGCCTACGAGGCACCACTGAAGCTTTCTTT. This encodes CASSLRGTTEAFF. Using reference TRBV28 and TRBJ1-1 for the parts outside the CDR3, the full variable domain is DVKVTQSSRYLVKRTGEKVFLECVQDMDHENMFWYRQDPGLGLRLIYFSYDVKMKEKGDIPEGYSVSREKKERFSLILESASTNQTSMYLCASSLRGTTEAFFGQGTRLTVV.

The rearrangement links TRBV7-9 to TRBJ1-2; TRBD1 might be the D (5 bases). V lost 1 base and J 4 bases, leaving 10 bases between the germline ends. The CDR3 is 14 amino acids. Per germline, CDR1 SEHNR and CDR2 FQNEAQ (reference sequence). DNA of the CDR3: TGTGCCAGCAGCTTAGGTACAGGTATCTATGGCTACACCTTC. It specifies CASSLGTGIYGYTF.

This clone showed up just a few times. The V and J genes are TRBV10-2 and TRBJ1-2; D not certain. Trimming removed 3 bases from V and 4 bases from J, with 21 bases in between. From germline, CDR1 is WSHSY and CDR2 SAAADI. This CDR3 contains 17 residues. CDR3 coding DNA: TGCGCCAGCAGTGATTATACCCGGACTACCAGGCGCTATGGCTACACCTTC. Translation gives CASSDYTRTTRRYGYTF.

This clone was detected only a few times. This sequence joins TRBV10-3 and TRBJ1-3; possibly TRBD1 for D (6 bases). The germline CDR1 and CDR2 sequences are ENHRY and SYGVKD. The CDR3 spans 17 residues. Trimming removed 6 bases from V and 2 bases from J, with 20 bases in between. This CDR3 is CAIRRDTLKDTGNTIYF. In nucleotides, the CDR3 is TGTGCCATCAGGAGGGACACCCTAAAGGACACTGGAAACACCATATATTTT.

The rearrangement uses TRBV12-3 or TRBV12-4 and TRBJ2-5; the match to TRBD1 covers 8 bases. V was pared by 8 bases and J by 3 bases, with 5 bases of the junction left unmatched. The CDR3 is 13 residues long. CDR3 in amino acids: CASGQGAKETQYF. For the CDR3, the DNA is TGTGCCAGCGGGCAGGGGGCCAAAGAGACCCAGTACTTC.

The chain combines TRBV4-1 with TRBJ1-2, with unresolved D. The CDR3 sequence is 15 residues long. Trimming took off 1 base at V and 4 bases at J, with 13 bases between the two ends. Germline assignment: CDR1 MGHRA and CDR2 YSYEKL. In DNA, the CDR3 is TGCGCCAGCAGCCAAGTTGGCGGAACCGGCTATGGCTACACCTTC. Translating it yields CASSQVGGTGYGYTF.

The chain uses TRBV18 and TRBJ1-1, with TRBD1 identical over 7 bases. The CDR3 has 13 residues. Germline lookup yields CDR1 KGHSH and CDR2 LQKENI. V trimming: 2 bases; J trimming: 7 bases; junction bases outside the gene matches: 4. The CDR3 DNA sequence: TGTGCCAGCTCACCAGACCGGGACAGTGAAGCTTTCTTT. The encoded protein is CASSPDRDSEAFF.

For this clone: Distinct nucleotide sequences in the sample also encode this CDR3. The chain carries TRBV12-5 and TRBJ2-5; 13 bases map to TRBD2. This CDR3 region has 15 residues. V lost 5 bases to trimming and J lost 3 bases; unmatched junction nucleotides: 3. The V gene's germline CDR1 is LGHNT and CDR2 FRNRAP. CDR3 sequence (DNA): TGTGCTAGTGGTCGCGGGACTAGCGGGGAAGAGACCCAGTACTTC. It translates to CASGRGTSGEETQYF. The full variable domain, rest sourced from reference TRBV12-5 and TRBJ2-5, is DARVTQTPRHKVTEMGQEVTMRCQPILGHNTVFWYRQTMMQGLELLAYFRNRAPLDDSGMPKDRFSAEMPDATLATLKIQPSEPRDSAVYFCASGRGTSGEETQYFGPGTRLLVL.

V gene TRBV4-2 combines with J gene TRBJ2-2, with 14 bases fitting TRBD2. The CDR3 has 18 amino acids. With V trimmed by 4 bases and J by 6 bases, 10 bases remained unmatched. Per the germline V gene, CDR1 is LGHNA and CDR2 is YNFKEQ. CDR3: CASSPRLAGGLFSGELFF. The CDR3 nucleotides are TGTGCCAGCAGCCCGAGACTAGCGGGGGGGCTTTTTTCCGGGGAGCTGTTTTTT.

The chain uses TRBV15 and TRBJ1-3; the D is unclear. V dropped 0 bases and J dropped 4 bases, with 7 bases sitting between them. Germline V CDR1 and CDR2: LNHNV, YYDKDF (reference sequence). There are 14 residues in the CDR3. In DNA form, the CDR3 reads TGTGCCACCAGCAGAGATAACAGAGGAAACACCATATATTTT. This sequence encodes CATSRDNRGNTIYF. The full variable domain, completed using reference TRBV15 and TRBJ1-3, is DAMVIQNPRYQVTQFGKPVTLSCSQTLNHNVMYWYQQKSSQAPKLLFHYYDKDFNNEADTPDNFQSRRPNTSFCFLDIRSPGLGDTAMYLCATSRDNRGNTIYFGEGSWLTVV.

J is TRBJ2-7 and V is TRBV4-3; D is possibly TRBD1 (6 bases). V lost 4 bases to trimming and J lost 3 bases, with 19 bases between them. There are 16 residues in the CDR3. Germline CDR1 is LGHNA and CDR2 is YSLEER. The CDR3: CASSRYSDREHYEQYF. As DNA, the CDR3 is TGCGCCAGCAGCCGATATTCGGACAGAGAGCACTACGAGCAGTACTTC.

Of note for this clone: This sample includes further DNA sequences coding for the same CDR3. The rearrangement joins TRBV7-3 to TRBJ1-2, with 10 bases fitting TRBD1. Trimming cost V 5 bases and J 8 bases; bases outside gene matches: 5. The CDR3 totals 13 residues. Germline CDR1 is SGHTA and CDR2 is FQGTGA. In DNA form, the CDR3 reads TGTGCCAGCAGCCCCGGACAGGGGGAAGGCTACACCTTC. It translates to CASSPGQGEGYTF. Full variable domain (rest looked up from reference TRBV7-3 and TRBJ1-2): GAGVSQTPSNKVTEKGKYVELRCDPISGHTALYWYRQSLGQGPEFLIYFQGTGAADDSGLPNDRFFAVRPEGSVSTLKIQRTERGDSAVYLCASSPGQGEGYTFGSGTRLTVV.

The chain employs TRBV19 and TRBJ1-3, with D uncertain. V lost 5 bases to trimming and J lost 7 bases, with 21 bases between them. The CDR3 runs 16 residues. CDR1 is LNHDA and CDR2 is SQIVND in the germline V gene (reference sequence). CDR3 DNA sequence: TGTGCCAGTAGTGAATACAGAACGTCGGAGCGTAACACCATATATTTT. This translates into CASSEYRTSERNTIYF.